The 10 T cell receptor beta chains given below trace back to one sample, sequenced in a study of regulatory T cells in long-lasting Graves disease. iRepertoire HTBI primers and Arm-PCR of CDR3 regions built TCR beta libraries. TCRdb used MiXCR to reprocess the multiplex PCR reads, holding one entry per CDR3 protein. The sample lists about half a million distinct CDR3 sequences, about 12% seen once, with around 10% in the top ten. This sample's time point: newly diagnosed GD, antithyroid drugs for less than 3 months. TCR sequences were obtained from RNA taken from PBMCs. The data were also submitted as part of a second study, on T cells in Graves' hyperthyroidism and ophthalmopathy.

Sequences were derived from peripheral blood mononuclear cells (PBMCs), sampled at new diagnosis, from a patient treated with antithyroid drugs. These receptors came from a woman younger than 45 with Graves disease.

Only a few counts were recorded for this clonotype. The gene calls are TRBV24-1 and TRBJ2-2, with a tentative D call TRBD1 (5 bases). Germline V gives CDR1 KGHDR, CDR2 SFDVKD. The CDR3 length is 13 residues. Trimming took off 7 bases at V and 5 bases at J, with 10 bases between the two ends. CDR3 residues: CATRQVETGELFF. The CDR3 region has the DNA TGTGCCACCAGACAGGTAGAGACCGGGGAGCTGTTTTTT.

This clonotype came up many times. The chain employs TRBV28 and TRBJ1-5; 9 bases align to TRBD1. The J segment lost 5 bases and the V segment lost 4 bases, leaving 6 bases of the junction unmatched. There are 15 residues in the CDR3. Germline V CDR1 and CDR2: MDHEN, SYDVKM. The CDR3 loop is CASSSSGTGYQPQHF. For the CDR3, the DNA is TGTGCCAGCAGTTCATCCGGGACAGGGTATCAGCCCCAGCATTTT.

Comments on this clonotype: This may come from a read error, since a much larger clone is one base off. The J gene is TRBJ2-4, the V gene TRBV28; TRBD2 might be the D (5 bases). The V gene's germline CDR1 is MDHEN and CDR2 SYDVKM. Trimming stripped 2 bases from V and 0 bases from J, with 20 bases between. The CDR3 totals 19 residues. The CDR3 region is CASSLPARRFGLAKNIQYF. Here the CDR3 DNA reads TGTGCCAGCAGTTTACCCGCAAGGAGGTTCGGACTAGCCAAAAACATTCAGTACTTC.

This clonotype was counted many times. V usage is TRBV29-1 and J usage is TRBJ2-7, with D perhaps matching TRBD2 (6 bases). This CDR3 comprises 12 residues. Trimming shortened V by 2 bases and J by 2 bases, and 7 bases separated the two germline ends. Germline CDR1 is SQVTM and CDR2 is ANQGSEA. The CDR3 loop is CSVETGAYEQYF. DNA of the CDR3: TGCAGCGTTGAAACGGGGGCCTACGAGCAGTACTTC.

The table lists this clonotype with a few counts. The gene calls are TRBV5-4 and TRBJ1-2; maybe TRBD1 (6 bases). CDR1 and CDR2 (germline): SGHNT, YYREEE (reference sequence). The CDR3 covers 16 residues. The V and J ends lost 7 bases and 3 bases respectively, with 22 bases between them. CDR3 bases: TGTGCCAGCTCCATTAAAGGGGGAGCGCGGGACTATGGCTACACCTTC. As protein: CASSIKGGARDYGYTF.

Only a few counts were recorded for this clonotype. CDR3 loop: CASSSSTGLRGNTIYF. Here the CDR3 DNA reads TGTGCCAGCAGTTCCTCTACAGGGCTAAGAGGAAACACCATATATTTT. The gene calls are TRBV12-3 or TRBV12-4 and TRBJ1-3, with D perhaps TRBD1 (6 bases). V shed 4 bases and J shed 4 bases, with 17 bases lying between them. The CDR3 is 16 residues long.

Of note for this clonotype: A read error may produce the germline difference seen at one junction end. The rearrangement uses TRBV19 and TRBJ1-1; 8 bases match TRBD1. From germline, CDR1 is LNHDA and CDR2 SQIVND (reference sequence). The CDR3 has 14 residues. The CDR3 DNA reads as TGTGCCAGTAGTTATAACAGGGGGAACACTGGAGCTTTCTTT. Translated, it gives CASSYNRGNTGAFF. The full variable domain, rest sourced from reference TRBV19 and TRBJ1-1, is DGGITQSPKYLFRKEGQNVTLSCEQNLNHDAMYWYRQDPGQGLRLIYYSQIVNDFQKGDIAEGYSVSREKKESFPLTVTSAQKNPTAFYLCASSYNRGNTGAFFGQGTRLTVV.

This clonotype was recorded a few times. The chain carries TRBV7-9 and TRBJ1-2, with D possibly being TRBD1 (6 bases). The V gene's germline CDR1 is SEHNR and CDR2 FQNEAQ (reference sequence). The V and J ends lost 3 bases and 8 bases respectively, with 22 bases between them. The CDR3 has 16 amino acids. The CDR3 DNA sequence: TGTGCCAGCAGCTTTATGGGGAATGTGGACACAGGGGGCTACACCTTC. Its protein product is CASSFMGNVDTGGYTF.

V is TRBV11-2 and J is TRBJ2-2; D tentatively reads TRBD1 or TRBD2 (5 bases each). The V end was cut by 3 bases, the J end by 2 bases, with 19 bases between. Germline loops: CDR1 SGHAT, CDR2 FQNNGV. The CDR3 has 18 residues. The CDR3 sequence: CASSLRGVEGINTGELFF. The CDR3 DNA sequence: TGTGCCAGCAGCTTGAGAGGGGTCGAAGGGATAAACACCGGGGAGCTGTTTTTT.

This clonotype was seen at least ten times. V and J are TRBV18 and TRBJ2-7, with 7 bases that match TRBD1. This CDR3 is 14 amino acids long. The V gene's germline CDR1 is KGHSH and CDR2 LQKENI. V gave up 3 bases and J gave up 5 bases; unmatched junction bases: 7. The CDR3 bases are TGTGCCAGCTCACCGACGACAGGGTCCAACGAGCAGTACTTC. Translation gives CASSPTTGSNEQYF.